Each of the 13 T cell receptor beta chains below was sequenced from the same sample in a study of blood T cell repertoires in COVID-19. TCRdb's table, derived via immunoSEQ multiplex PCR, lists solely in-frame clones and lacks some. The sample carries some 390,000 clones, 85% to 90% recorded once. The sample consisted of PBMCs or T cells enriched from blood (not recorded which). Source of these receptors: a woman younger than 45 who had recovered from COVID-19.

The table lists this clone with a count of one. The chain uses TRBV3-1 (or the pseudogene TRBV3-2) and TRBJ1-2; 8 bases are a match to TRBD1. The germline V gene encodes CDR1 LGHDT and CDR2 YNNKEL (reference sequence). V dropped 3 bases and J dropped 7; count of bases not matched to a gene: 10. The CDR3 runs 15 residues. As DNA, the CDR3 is TGTGCCAGCAGCCACCTACCGACAGGGGAGGGTGGCTACACCTTC. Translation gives CASSHLPTGEGGYTF.

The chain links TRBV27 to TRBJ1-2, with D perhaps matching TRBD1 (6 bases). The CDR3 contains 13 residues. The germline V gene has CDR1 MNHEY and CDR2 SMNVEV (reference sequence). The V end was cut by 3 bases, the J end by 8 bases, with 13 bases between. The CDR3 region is CASSFRAGEGYTF. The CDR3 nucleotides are TGTGCCAGCAGTTTTCGGGCAGGGGAGGGCTACACCTTC.

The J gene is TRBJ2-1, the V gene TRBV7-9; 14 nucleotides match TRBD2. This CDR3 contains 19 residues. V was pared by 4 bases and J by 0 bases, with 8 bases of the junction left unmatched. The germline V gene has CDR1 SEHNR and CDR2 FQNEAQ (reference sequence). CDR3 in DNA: TGTGCCAGCAGCTCGACTAGCGGGGGGGCTCCCGACTCCTACAATGAGCAGTTCTTC. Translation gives CASSSTSGGAPDSYNEQFF.

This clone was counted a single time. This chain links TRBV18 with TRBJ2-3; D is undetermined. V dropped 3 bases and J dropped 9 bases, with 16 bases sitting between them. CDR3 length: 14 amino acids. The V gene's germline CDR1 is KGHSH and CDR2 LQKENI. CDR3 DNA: TGTGCCAGCTCACCGCTAGGCGGTGCGGAGACGCAGTATTTT. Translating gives CASSPLGGAETQYF.

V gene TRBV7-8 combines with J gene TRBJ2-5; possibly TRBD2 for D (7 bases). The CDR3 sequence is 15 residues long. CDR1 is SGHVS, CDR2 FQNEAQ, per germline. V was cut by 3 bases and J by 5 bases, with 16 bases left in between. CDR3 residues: CASSFGGAGLETQYF. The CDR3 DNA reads TGTGCCAGCAGCTTTGGGGGGGCAGGTTTGGAGACCCAGTACTTC.

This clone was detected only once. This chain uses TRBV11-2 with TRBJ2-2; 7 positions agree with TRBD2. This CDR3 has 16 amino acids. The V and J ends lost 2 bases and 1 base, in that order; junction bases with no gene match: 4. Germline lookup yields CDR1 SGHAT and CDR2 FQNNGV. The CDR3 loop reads CASSLRAGRNTGELFF. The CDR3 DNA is TGTGCCAGCAGCTTACGAGCGGGGCGGAACACCGGGGAGCTGTTTTTT.

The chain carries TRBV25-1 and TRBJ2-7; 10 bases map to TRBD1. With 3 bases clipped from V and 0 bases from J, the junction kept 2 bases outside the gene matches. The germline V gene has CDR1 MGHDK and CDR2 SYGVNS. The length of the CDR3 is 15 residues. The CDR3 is CASSDWTGGSYEQYF. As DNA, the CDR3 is TGTGCCAGCAGTGACTGGACAGGGGGCTCCTACGAGCAGTACTTC.

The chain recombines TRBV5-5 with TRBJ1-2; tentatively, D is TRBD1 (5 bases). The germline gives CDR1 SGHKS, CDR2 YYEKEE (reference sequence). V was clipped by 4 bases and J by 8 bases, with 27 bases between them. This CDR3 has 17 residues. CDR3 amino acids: CASSPGEEFNYGGGYTF. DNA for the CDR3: TGTGCCAGCAGCCCGGGGGAAGAGTTCAACTATGGAGGAGGCTACACCTTC.

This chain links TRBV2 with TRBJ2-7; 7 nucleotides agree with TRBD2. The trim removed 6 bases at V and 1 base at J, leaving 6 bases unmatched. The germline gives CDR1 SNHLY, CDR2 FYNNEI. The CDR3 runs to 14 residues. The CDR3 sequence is CASRPSGTSYEQYF. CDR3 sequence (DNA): TGTGCCAGCAGGCCTAGCGGAACGTCCTACGAGCAGTACTTC.

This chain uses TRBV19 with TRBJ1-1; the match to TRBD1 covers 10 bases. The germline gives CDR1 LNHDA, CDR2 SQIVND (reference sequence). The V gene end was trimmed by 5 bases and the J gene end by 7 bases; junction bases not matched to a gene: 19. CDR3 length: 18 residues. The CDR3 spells CASSRRPDRGQVRGEAFF. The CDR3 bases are TGTGCCAGTAGTCGACGCCCCGACAGGGGGCAAGTGAGGGGTGAAGCTTTCTTT.

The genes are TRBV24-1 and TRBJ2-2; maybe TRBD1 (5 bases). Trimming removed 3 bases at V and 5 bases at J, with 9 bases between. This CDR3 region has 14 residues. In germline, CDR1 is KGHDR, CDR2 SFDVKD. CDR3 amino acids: CATSDAGLTGELFF. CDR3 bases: TGTGCCACCAGTGATGCAGGGCTGACCGGGGAGCTGTTTTTT.

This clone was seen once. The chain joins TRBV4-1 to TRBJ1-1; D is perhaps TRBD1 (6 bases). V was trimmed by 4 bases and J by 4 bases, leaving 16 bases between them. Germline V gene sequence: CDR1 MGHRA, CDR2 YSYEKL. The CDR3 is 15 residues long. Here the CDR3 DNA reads TGCGCCAGCAGCCCCTTGGTGGGGGGGCTCACTGAAGCTTTCTTT. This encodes CASSPLVGGLTEAFF.

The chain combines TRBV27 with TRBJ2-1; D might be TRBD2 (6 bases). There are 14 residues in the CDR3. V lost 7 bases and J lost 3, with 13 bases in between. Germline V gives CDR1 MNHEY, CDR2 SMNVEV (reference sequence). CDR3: CASIGGVNYNEQFF. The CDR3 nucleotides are TGTGCCAGCATCGGCGGGGTAAACTACAATGAGCAGTTCTTC.